This TCR beta chain was found in a study of OX40 agonist ivuxolimab in advanced cancers. Study at large: An anti-OX40 (CD134) antibody with agonistic activity, ivuxolimab, was administered to patients. Prior therapy, whether anti-PD-1, anti-PD-L1 or anti-CTLA-4, was allowed, and about 39% had some.

Some clones are missing from TCRdb's copy, which holds only in-frame ones; the method was immunoSEQ multiplex PCR. The sample includes around 70,000 clones, about 82% of them seen just once. Germline lookup yields CDR1 LNHNV and CDR2 YYDKDF (reference sequence). The CDR3 loop spans 16 amino acids. Trimming cost V 0 bases and J 1 base, with 9 bases left between them. Material: CD4+ or CD8+ T cells sorted from blood, obtained in a trial of the OX40 agonist ivuxolimab. The chain recombines TRBV15 with TRBJ2-2; tentatively, D is TRBD2 (6 bases). This receptor was taken from an adult with an advanced solid tumor such as melanoma, head and neck, liver or kidney cancer. Written as DNA, the CDR3 is TGTGCCACCAGCAGAGATTGGGACTTGAACACCGGGGAGCTGTTTTTT. It specifies CATSRDWDLNTGELFF.